These T cell receptor beta chains were read from a single sample in a study of shared clonotypes between healthy human individuals. The table came from immunoSEQ multiplex PCR; TCRdb's copy has only in-frame clones and leaves some out. The sample includes approximately 510,000 clones, less than 85% of them seen just once. Sequenced material: PBMCs. The receptors originated from a woman aged 40 to 50 in good health. Some clones in this sample may be carry-over from other donors' samples. CDR3s include the opening cysteine and the closing phenylalanine or tryptophan. The D gene is left open where the match is weak. Size is stated for part of the rows, as once, few or many counts, or as a class when the clone is expanded.

abundance: few
j_gene: TRBJ1-4
v_gene: TRBV15
d_gene: -
CDR3aa: CATSRAMSGNEKLFF
CDR3nt: TGTGCCACCAGCAGAGCAATGTCAGGGAATGAAAAACTGTTTTTT

abundance: -
j_gene: TRBJ1-1
v_gene: TRBV27
d_gene: TRBD1
CDR3aa: CASSSRDRGPNTEAFF
CDR3nt: TGTGCCAGCAGTTCCCGGGACAGGGGCCCGAACACTGAAGCTTTCTTT

abundance: once
j_gene: TRBJ1-2
v_gene: TRBV19
d_gene: -
CDR3aa: CASSIMGIRHGYTF
CDR3nt: TGTGCCAGTAGTATTATGGGTATTCGGCACGGCTACACCTTC

abundance: once
j_gene: TRBJ2-1
v_gene: TRBV13
d_gene: TRBD1
CDR3aa: CASSLEGARGSDEQFF
CDR3nt: TGTGCCAGCAGCTTAGAGGGGGCCAGGGGAAGCGATGAGCAGTTCTTC

abundance: once
j_gene: TRBJ2-3
v_gene: TRBV7-9
d_gene: -
CDR3aa: CASSREVDTQYF
CDR3nt: TGTGCCAGCAGCCGAGAAGTTGATACGCAGTATTTT

abundance: medium-sized
j_gene: TRBJ1-5
v_gene: TRBV9
d_gene: TRBD1
CDR3aa: CASSVEGARGQPQHF
CDR3nt: TGTGCCAGCAGCGTAGAGGGGGCGCGGGGACAGCCCCAGCATTTT

abundance: -
j_gene: TRBJ2-7
v_gene: TRBV6-1
d_gene: TRBD2
CDR3aa: CASSAVSGSSYEQYF
CDR3nt: TGTGCCAGCAGTGCGGTTAGCGGGTCCTCCTACGAGCAGTACTTC

abundance: -
j_gene: TRBJ1-5
v_gene: TRBV15
d_gene: -
CDR3aa: CATSRDGYNQPQHF
CDR3nt: TGTGCCACCAGCAGAGACGGATACAATCAGCCCCAGCATTTT

abundance: many
j_gene: TRBJ2-7
v_gene: TRBV20-1
d_gene: TRBD2
CDR3aa: CSAEGLREQYF
CDR3nt: TGCAGTGCGGAGGGACTACGCGAGCAGTACTTC

abundance: -
j_gene: TRBJ2-1
v_gene: TRBV5-1
d_gene: TRBD2
CDR3aa: CASSLEASGSSYNEQFF
CDR3nt: TGCGCCAGCAGCCTAGAGGCTAGCGGGAGTTCCTACAATGAGCAGTTCTTC

abundance: few
j_gene: TRBJ2-7
v_gene: TRBV5-1
d_gene: -
CDR3aa: CASSLGPTAYEQYF
CDR3nt: TGCGCCAGCAGCTTGGGCCCGACGGCCTACGAGCAGTACTTC

abundance: -
j_gene: TRBJ1-4
v_gene: TRBV29-1
d_gene: TRBD1
CDR3aa: CSARDSREKLFF
CDR3nt: TGCAGCGCTCGGGACAGTCGTGAAAAACTGTTTTTT

abundance: -
j_gene: TRBJ1-2
v_gene: TRBV7-9
d_gene: -
CDR3aa: CASSPGRTSVLNYGYTF
CDR3nt: TGTGCCAGCAGCCCGGGACGGACCTCCGTACTCAACTATGGCTACACCTTC

abundance: once
j_gene: TRBJ1-2
v_gene: TRBV5-1
d_gene: -
CDR3aa: CASSLESYGYTF
CDR3nt: TGCGCCAGCAGCTTGGAATCGTATGGCTACACCTTC

abundance: -
j_gene: TRBJ2-1
v_gene: TRBV4-3
d_gene: -
CDR3aa: CASSQDSQGSYNEQFF
CDR3nt: TGCGCCAGCAGCCAAGATTCACAGGGATCCTACAATGAGCAGTTCTTC

abundance: -
j_gene: TRBJ2-5
v_gene: TRBV6-4
d_gene: TRBD2
CDR3aa: CASSYHRRLAGAPETQYF
CDR3nt: TGTGCCAGCAGTTATCACCGGCGACTAGCGGGAGCCCCAGAGACCCAGTACTTC

abundance: -
j_gene: TRBJ1-5
v_gene: TRBV19
d_gene: TRBD1
CDR3aa: CASSIDGGLPGTGFNQPQHF
CDR3nt: TGTGCCAGTAGTATAGATGGGGGTTTGCCCGGGACAGGGTTTAATCAGCCCCAGCATTTT

abundance: -
j_gene: TRBJ2-7
v_gene: TRBV5-1
d_gene: TRBD1
CDR3aa: CASKGQGVSYEQYF
CDR3nt: TGCGCCAGCAAGGGACAGGGGGTCTCCTACGAGCAGTACTTC

abundance: few
j_gene: TRBJ1-2
v_gene: TRBV28
d_gene: -
CDR3aa: CATTGANYGYTF
CDR3nt: TGTGCCACTACAGGAGCTAACTATGGCTACACCTTC

abundance: -
j_gene: TRBJ1-1
v_gene: TRBV6-5
d_gene: -
CDR3aa: CASSWGEGTEAFF
CDR3nt: TGTGCCAGCAGTTGGGGAGAGGGCACTGAAGCTTTCTTT

abundance: -
j_gene: TRBJ2-1
v_gene: TRBV4-2
d_gene: TRBD2
CDR3aa: CASSQGPSGSYNEQFF
CDR3nt: TGTGCCAGCAGCCAAGGGCCTAGCGGCTCCTACAATGAGCAGTTCTTC

abundance: -
j_gene: TRBJ2-7
v_gene: TRBV19
d_gene: TRBD1
CDR3aa: CASSSPGQYYEQYF
CDR3nt: TGTGCCAGTAGTTCACCGGGACAGTACTACGAGCAGTACTTC